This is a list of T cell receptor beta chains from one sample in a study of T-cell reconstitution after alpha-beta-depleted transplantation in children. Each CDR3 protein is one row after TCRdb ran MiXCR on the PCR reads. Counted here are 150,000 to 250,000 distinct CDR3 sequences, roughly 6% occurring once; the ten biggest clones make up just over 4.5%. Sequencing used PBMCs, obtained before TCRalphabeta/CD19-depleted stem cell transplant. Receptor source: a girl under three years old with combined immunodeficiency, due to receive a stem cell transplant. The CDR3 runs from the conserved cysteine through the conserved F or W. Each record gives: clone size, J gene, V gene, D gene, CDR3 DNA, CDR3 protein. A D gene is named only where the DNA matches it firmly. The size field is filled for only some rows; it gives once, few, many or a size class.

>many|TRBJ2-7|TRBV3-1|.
TGTGCCAGCAGCCAAGGGGCAGGAGCCTACGAGCAGTACTTC
CASSQGAGAYEQYF
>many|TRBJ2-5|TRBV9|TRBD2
TGTGCCAGCAGCGCCCCCGGGACTACTGTGGAGACCCAGTACTTC
CASSAPGTTVETQYF
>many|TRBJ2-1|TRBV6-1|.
TGTGCCAGCAGTATTATGACCGGGAGCTACTACAATGAGCAGTTCTTC
CASSIMTGSYYNEQFF
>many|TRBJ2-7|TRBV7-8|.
TGTGCCAGCAGCTCTTGGGGGTCGCCCTACGAGCAGTACTTC
CASSSWGSPYEQYF
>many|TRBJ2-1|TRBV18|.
TGTGCCAGCTCAGCTGCTTCAGCGAACTCCTACAATGAGCAGTTCTTC
CASSAASANSYNEQFF
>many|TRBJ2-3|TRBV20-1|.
TGCAGTGCTAGTGGCGGGGCTAGCGGCACAGATACGCAGTATTTT
CSASGGASGTDTQYF
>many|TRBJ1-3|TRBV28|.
TGTGCCAGCAGAATAGGGTCCGGAAACACCATATATTTT
CASRIGSGNTIYF
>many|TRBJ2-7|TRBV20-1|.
TGCAGTGCTAGATGGGGGATCACCTACGAGCAGTACTTC
CSARWGITYEQYF
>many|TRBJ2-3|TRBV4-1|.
TGCGCCAGCAGCCAAGGACGGGGGTATACGCAGTATTTT
CASSQGRGYTQYF
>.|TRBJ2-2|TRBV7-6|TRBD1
TGTGCCAGTTCGGGACAGACGAACACCGGGGAGCTGTTTTTT
CASSGQTNTGELFF
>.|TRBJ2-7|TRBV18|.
TGTGCCAGCTCACCGGGAGGCGAGCAGTACTTC
CASSPGGEQYF
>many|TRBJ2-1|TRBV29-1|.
TGCATCGGAGTCGGACCTAACAATGAGCAGTTCTTC
CIGVGPNNEQFF
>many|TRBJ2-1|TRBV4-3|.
TGCGCCAGCAGCCAAGTAGGGTACAATGAGCAGTTCTTC
CASSQVGYNEQFF
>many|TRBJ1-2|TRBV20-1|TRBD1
TGCAGTGCTTATTTTGATGTTAGCGACAGGGACTATGGCTACACCTTC
CSAYFDVSDRDYGYTF
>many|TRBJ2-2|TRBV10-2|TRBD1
TGCGCCAGCAGTGAATGGAGGACAGGGGGACGTGAGCTGTTTTTT
CASSEWRTGGRELFF
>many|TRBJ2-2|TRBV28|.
TGTGCCAGCAGAAAGTTGGGGGAGCTGTTTTTT
CASRKLGELFF
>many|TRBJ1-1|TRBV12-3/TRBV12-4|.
TGTGCCAGCAGTTTAATTCGTGGGAGCACTGAAGCTTTCTTT
CASSLIRGSTEAFF
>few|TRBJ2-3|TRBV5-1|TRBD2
TGCGCCAGCAGCCCAGCGGGAGGTTCCGGAGATACGCAGTATTTT
CASSPAGGSGDTQYF
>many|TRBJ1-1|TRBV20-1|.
TGCAGTGCTGCGGGAACAAACACTGAAGCTTTCTTT
CSAAGTNTEAFF
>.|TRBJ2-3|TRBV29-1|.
TGCAGCGTTGAAGATAGGTGGGGGGGCACAGATACGCAGTATTTT
CSVEDRWGGTDTQYF
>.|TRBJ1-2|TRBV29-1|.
TGCAGCGTCGACCGACCGGTCTATGGCTACACCTTC
CSVDRPVYGYTF
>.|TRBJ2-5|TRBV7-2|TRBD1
TGTGCCAGCAGCGCCCGGACAGGGAGGCATCAAGAGACCCAGTACTTC
CASSARTGRHQETQYF
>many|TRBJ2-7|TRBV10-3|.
TGTGCCATCAGTGAGTTCCGCCGGCTGACGGTCCGGGTCGAGCAGTACTTC
CAISEFRRLTVRVEQYF
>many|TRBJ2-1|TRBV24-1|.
TGTGCCACCAGTGGAGTGAGCTCCTACAATGAGCAGTTCTTC
CATSGVSSYNEQFF
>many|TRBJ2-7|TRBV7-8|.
TGTGCCAGCAGCTTAGAACTAGGCCTTAGCTCCTACGAGCAGTACTTC
CASSLELGLSSYEQYF
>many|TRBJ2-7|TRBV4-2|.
TGTGCCAGCAGCCTAGCAAGGCCCTACGAGCAGTACTTC
CASSLARPYEQYF
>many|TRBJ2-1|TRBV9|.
TGTGCCAGCAGCCCGGGCGGGGTGTACTACAATGAGCAGTTCTTC
CASSPGGVYYNEQFF
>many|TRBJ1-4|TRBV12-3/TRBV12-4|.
TGTGCCAGCAGTCCACAAGTCCGGACAGCCGCAAAACTGTTTTTT
CASSPQVRTAAKLFF
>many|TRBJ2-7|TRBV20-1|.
TGCAGTGCCCGAGTGGTTATTGGGGCCTACGAGCAGTACTTC
CSARVVIGAYEQYF
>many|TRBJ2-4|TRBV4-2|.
TGTGCCAGCCGGGACCCAAGACTGGCCAACATTCAGTACTTC
CASRDPRLANIQYF
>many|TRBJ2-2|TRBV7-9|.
TGTGCCAGCAGCTTATGGGTCGCGAACACCGGGGAGCTGTTTTTT
CASSLWVANTGELFF
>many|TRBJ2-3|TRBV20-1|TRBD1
TGCAGTTGGTATTCGGACAGGGAAGATACGCAGTATTTT
CSWYSDREDTQYF
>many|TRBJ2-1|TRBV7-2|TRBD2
TGTGCCAGCAGCCATAGCGGGGACATTGTGAATGAGCAGTTCTTC
CASSHSGDIVNEQFF
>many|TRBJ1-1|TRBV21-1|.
TGTGCCAGCAGCAAATCTACGAGGGGCGCGCGGAACACTGAAGCTTTCTTT
CASSKSTRGARNTEAFF
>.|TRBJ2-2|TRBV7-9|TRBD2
TGTGCCTTCAGTTTCGGCGTCGGGAGGTCCGCCACCGGGGAGCTGTTTTTT
CAFSFGVGRSATGELFF
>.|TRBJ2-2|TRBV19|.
TGTGCCAGTAGTATGAGCCCCGGGGAGCTGTTTTTT
CASSMSPGELFF
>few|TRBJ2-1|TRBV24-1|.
TGTGCCACCAGTGTCCAGGCCATGGGGCATGAGCAGTTCTTC
CATSVQAMGHEQFF
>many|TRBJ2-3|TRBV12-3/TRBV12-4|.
TGTGCCAGCAGTGATATGACAGGGACTAGCACAGATACGCAGTATTTT
CASSDMTGTSTDTQYF
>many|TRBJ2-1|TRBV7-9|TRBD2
TGTGCCAGCAGCTACGAGGGACTAGCGAACAATGAGCAGTTCTTC
CASSYEGLANNEQFF
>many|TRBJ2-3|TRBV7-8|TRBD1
TGTGCCAGCAGCTTGGGACAGGGAAGCACAGATACGCAGTATTTT
CASSLGQGSTDTQYF
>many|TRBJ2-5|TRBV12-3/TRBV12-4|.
TGTGCCAGCAGTTTAAACTCTGGGACGTATAACCAAGAGACCCAGTACTTC
CASSLNSGTYNQETQYF
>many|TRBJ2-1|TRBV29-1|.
TGCAGCGTTGAAGTGGGCAGTTCCCCGCGATACAATGAGCAGTTCTTC
CSVEVGSSPRYNEQFF
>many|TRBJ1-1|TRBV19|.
TGTGCCAGTACCGTAGGTACTGAAGCTTTCTTT
CASTVGTEAFF
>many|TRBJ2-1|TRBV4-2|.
TGTGCCAGCAGCCAACAGGGACTCTCGAGGGGTTACAATGAGCAGTTCTTC
CASSQQGLSRGYNEQFF
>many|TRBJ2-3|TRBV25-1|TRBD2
TGTGCCAGCAGTGAATGGGCGGCGGGAGGGCAGGAAGATACGCAGTATTTT
CASSEWAAGGQEDTQYF
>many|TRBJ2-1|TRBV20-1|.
TGCAGTGCTAGTGTTGACTACGATGAGCAGTTCTTC
CSASVDYDEQFF